Sequencing of this T cell receptor (beta chain) was carried out in a study of vaccination effects on CD4 cells after COVID-19. Across the study: Post-vaccine draws lagged the second dose by a median of 72 days. Study-level points and caveats: Whether induced by infection or by vaccine, clones showed marked clonal contraction late after vaccination.

TCRdb keeps only in-frame clones here, not all; method: immunoSEQ multiplex PCR. The profile shows tens of thousands of clones, around 75% of them singletons. On this clone: The antigen remains unidentified. A read error may produce the germline difference seen at one junction end.

ViraFEST expansion of antigen-specific CD4+ T cells with viral peptide pools preceded sequencing. It was after 10 days of culture that CD4+ T cells were isolated. All study participants received two doses of BNT162b2 or mRNA-1273 vaccine. Peptides at about 10 ug/ml and IL-2 at 9 to 10 IU/ml were added to approximately 2 million PBMC per well. Replacing half the medium with IL-2 medium was done on days 3 and 7. The germline V gene has CDR1 LGHNA and CDR2 YNFKEQ. CDR3 length: 13 residues. Sequences were derived from CD4+ T cells from PBMCs cultured with HCoV-229E spike peptides, sampled after COVID-19 vaccination. The chain uses TRBV4-2 and TRBJ2-7; 9 nucleotides match TRBD2. The clonotype originates from a human donor who received a COVID-19 vaccine. The CDR3 reads CASSQVGAGGPNF. CDR3 nucleotides: TGTGCCAGCAGCCAAGTTGGGGCGGGAGGGCCTAATTTC.